A selection of T cell receptor beta chains follows, all from one sample in a study of response to subunit inactivated influenza vaccine. From the RT-PCR reads, TCRdb called clonotypes with MiXCR, one entry per CDR3 protein. The table has roughly 460,000 distinct CDR3 sequences, approximately 11% seen once; the top ten hold less than 15%. Sequencing was performed on PBMCs from blood, taken 45 days after vaccination. Every receptor here comes from a man aged 45-65 years who received an inactivated influenza vaccine. The CDR3 runs from the conserved cysteine through the conserved F or W. The order of the fields is CDR3 DNA, CDR3 protein, D gene, V gene, clone size, J gene. D genes are given only for firm matches. Clone size, where shown, is once, few, many, or a class for clones that have expanded.

CDR3 DNA: TGTGCCAGCAGCGATCCGGGACAGGGGAACTATGGCTACACCTTC
CDR3 protein: CASSDPGQGNYGYTF
D gene: TRBD1
V gene: TRBV7-9
clone size: .
J gene: TRBJ1-2

CDR3 DNA: TGTGCCATCAGATCAGGGGCCACTGAAGCTTTCTTT
CDR3 protein: CAIRSGATEAFF
D gene: .
V gene: TRBV10-3
clone size: many
J gene: TRBJ1-1

CDR3 DNA: TGTGCCAGCAGCCCAACAGGGCCCTTTTTGACTGAAGCTTTCTTT
CDR3 protein: CASSPTGPFLTEAFF
D gene: .
V gene: TRBV12-3/TRBV12-4
clone size: .
J gene: TRBJ1-1

CDR3 DNA: TGTGCCAGCAGCAGCAAGAACACTGAAGCTTTCTTT
CDR3 protein: CASSSKNTEAFF
D gene: .
V gene: TRBV7-8
clone size: many
J gene: TRBJ1-1

CDR3 DNA: TGCGCCAGCAGCTTGGCGGGGAGGTCAAGGCAGTATTTT
CDR3 protein: CASSLAGRSRQYF
D gene: .
V gene: TRBV5-1
clone size: few
J gene: TRBJ2-3

CDR3 DNA: TGTGCCCCCCCTTTTGGAGAGCAGTACTTC
CDR3 protein: CAPPFGEQYF
D gene: .
V gene: TRBV15
clone size: many
J gene: TRBJ2-7

CDR3 DNA: TGTGCCAGCAGCAGTGGATGGACTAGCGGCAAAGAGACCCAGTACTTC
CDR3 protein: CASSSGWTSGKETQYF
D gene: TRBD2
V gene: TRBV7-8
clone size: few
J gene: TRBJ2-5

CDR3 DNA: TGCAGTGCTAAGTCAGGGGGCGGTTCACCCCTCCACTTT
CDR3 protein: CSAKSGGGSPLHF
D gene: TRBD1
V gene: TRBV20-1
clone size: .
J gene: TRBJ1-6

CDR3 DNA: TGTGCCAGCAGCGCCACTAGACCTGTGGGTAGCGGGAGGGCCGCCGGTGAGCAGTTCTTC
CDR3 protein: CASSATRPVGSGRAAGEQFF
D gene: TRBD2
V gene: TRBV11-2
clone size: many
J gene: TRBJ2-1

CDR3 DNA: TGTGCCAGCAGCATCTTAGCCAAAAACATTCAGTACTTC
CDR3 protein: CASSILAKNIQYF
D gene: .
V gene: TRBV12-3/TRBV12-4
clone size: many
J gene: TRBJ2-4